This entry features one TCR beta chain sequence. Here immunoSEQ multiplex PCR was the method, and the copy in TCRdb shows in-frame clones only, minus some. The sample holds under 1,100,000 clones, 60% to 80% seen once. This CDR3 comprises 17 residues. V lost 5 bases and J lost 0; bases outside the gene matches: 6. The germline V gene has CDR1 SEHNR and CDR2 FQNEAQ (reference sequence). The record originates from a study of shared clonotypes between healthy human individuals. The donor cohort consisted entirely of Caucasian adults residing in Nashville, Tennessee. The chain is built from TRBV7-9 and TRBJ2-2, with 10 bases fitting TRBD2. Source material: memory CD4+ T cells sorted from blood. Sample subset: CD45RA-negative fraction. This clonotype was obtained from a man aged 18 to 35 in good health. In DNA, the CDR3 is TGTGCCAGCAGCCTGCGAGCGGGGGGGTCGAACACCGGGGAGCTGTTTTTT. Protein sequence: CASSLRAGGSNTGELFF. Together with reference TRBV7-9 and TRBJ2-2, the CDR3 gives the full variable domain: DTGVSQNPRHKITKRGQNVTFRCDPISEHNRLYWYRQTLGQGPEFLTYFQNEAQLEKSRLLSDRFSAERPKGSFSTLEIQRTEQGDSAMYLCASSLRAGGSNTGELFFGEGSRLTVL.